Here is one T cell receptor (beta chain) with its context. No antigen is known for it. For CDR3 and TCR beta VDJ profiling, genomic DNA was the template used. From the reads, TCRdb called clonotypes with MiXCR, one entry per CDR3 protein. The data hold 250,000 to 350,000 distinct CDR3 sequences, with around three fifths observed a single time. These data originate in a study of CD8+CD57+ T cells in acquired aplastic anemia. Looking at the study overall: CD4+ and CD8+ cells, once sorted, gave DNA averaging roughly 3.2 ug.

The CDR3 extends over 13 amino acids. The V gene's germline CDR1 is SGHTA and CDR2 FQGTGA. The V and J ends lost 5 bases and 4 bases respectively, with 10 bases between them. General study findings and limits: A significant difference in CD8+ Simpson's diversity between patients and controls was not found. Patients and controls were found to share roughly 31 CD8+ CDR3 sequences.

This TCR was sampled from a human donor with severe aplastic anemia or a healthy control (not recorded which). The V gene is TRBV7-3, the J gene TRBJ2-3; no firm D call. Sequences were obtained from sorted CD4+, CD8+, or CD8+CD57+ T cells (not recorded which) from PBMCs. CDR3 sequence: CASSVYGSDTQYF. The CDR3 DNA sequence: TGTGCCAGCAGCGTCTACGGATCAGATACGCAGTATTTT.